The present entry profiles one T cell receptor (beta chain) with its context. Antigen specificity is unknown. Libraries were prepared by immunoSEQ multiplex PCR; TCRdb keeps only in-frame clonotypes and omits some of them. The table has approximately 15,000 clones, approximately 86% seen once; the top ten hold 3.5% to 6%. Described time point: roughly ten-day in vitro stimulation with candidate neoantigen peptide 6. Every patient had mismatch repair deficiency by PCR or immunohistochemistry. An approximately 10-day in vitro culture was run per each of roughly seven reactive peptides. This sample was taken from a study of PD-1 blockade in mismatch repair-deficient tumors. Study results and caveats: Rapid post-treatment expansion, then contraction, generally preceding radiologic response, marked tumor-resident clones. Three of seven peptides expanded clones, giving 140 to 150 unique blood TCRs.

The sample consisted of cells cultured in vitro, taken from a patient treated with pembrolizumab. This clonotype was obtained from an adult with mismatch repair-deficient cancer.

The CDR3 sequence: CASSRDRGPKSSYNEQFF. As DNA, the CDR3 is TGTGCCAGTAGCCGGGACAGGGGACCAAAGAGCTCCTACAATGAGCAGTTCTTC. V gene TRBV19 combines with J gene TRBJ2-1, with 10 nucleotides matching TRBD1. After removal of 6 bases from V and 0 bases from J, the junction contained 11 bases not matched to a gene. Looked up from germline, CDR1 is LNHDA and CDR2 is SQIVND (reference sequence). The CDR3 runs 18 residues.